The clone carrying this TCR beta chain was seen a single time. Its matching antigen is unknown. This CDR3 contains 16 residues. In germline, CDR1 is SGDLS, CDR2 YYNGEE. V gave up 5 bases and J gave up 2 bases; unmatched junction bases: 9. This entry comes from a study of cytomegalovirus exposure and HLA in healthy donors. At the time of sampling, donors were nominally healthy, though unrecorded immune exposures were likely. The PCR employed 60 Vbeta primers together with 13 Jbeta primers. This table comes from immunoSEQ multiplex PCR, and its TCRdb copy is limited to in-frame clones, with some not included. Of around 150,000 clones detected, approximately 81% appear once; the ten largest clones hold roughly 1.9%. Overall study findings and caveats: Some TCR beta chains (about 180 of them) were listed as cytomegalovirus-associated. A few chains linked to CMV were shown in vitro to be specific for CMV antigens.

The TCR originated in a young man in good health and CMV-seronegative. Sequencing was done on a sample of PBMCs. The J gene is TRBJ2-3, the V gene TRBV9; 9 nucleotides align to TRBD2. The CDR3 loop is CASSRPSSGTTDTQYF. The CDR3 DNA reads TGTGCCAGCAGTCGCCCATCTAGCGGGACCACAGATACGCAGTATTTT. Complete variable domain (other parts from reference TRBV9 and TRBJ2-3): DSGVTQTPKHLITATGQRVTLRCSPRSGDLSVYWYQQSLDQGLQFLIQYYNGEERAKGNILERFSAQQFPDLHSELNLSSLELGDSALYFCASSRPSSGTTDTQYFGPGTRLTVL.